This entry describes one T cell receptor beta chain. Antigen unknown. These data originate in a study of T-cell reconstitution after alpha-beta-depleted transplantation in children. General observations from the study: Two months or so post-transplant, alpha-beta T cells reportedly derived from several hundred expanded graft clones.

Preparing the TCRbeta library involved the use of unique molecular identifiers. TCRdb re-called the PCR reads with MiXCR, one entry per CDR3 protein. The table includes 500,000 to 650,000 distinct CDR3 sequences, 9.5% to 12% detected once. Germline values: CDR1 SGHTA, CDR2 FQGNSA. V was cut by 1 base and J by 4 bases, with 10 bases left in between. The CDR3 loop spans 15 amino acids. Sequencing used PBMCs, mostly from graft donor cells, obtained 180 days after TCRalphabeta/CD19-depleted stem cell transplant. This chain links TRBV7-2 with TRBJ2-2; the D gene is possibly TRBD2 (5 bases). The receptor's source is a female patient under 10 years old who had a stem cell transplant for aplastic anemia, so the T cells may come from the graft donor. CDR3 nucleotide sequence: TGTGCCAGCAGCTTAGGTGGGAGTCCCACCGGGGAGCTGTTTTTT. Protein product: CASSLGGSPTGELFF.